This is a list of T cell receptor beta chains from one sample in a study of cytomegalovirus exposure and HLA in healthy donors. This table comes from immunoSEQ multiplex PCR, and its TCRdb copy is limited to in-frame clones, with some not included. Here the sample spans more than 110,000 clones, more than 70% being singletons. The sequenced sample consisted of PBMCs. The receptors shown here come from a man aged 50-59 years in good health and CMV-seronegative. Both conserved end residues are part of each CDR3. D genes are given only for firm matches. The size of a clone is reported for some rows only, either as once, few or many, or as a class for expanded clones.

16,.,TRBJ2-2,TRBV5-4,TRBD2,CASSPGGGPATGELFF,TGTGCCAGCAGCCCCGGCGGGGGGCCAGCCACCGGGGAGCTGTTTTTT
16,.,TRBJ2-3,TRBV5-5,.,CASSLVVTRPSDTQYF,TGTGCCAGCAGCTTGGTGGTGACTAGACCATCAGATACGCAGTATTTT
18,once,TRBJ1-2,TRBV5-4,.,CASSTPGTMIYTNYGYTF,TGTGCCAGCAGCACCCCCGGGACAATGATTTATACTAACTATGGCTACACCTTC
15,.,TRBJ2-7,TRBV2,.,CASSEFSGQGSEQYF,TGTGCCAGCAGTGAATTTTCAGGCCAGGGCTCCGAGCAGTACTTC
12,.,TRBJ1-5,TRBV29-1,TRBD1,CSVVQGGQPQHF,TGCAGCGTTGTTCAGGGGGGCCAGCCCCAGCATTTT
18,.,TRBJ1-2,TRBV11-3,TRBD1,CASSGKEAGQGANYGYTF,TGTGCCAGCAGCGGAAAGGAGGCGGGACAGGGTGCTAACTATGGCTACACCTTC
14,.,TRBJ2-7,TRBV13,TRBD1,CASSPRQGAYEQYF,TGTGCCAGCAGCCCAAGACAGGGGGCCTACGAGCAGTACTTC
15,few,TRBJ1-3,TRBV5-1,.,CASSLAGLDGNTIYF,TGCGCCAGCAGCTTGGCTGGGCTCGATGGAAACACCATATATTTT
14,.,TRBJ2-7,TRBV11-3,TRBD1,CASSPRTGGDEQYF,TGTGCCAGCAGCCCGAGGACAGGGGGGGACGAGCAGTACTTC
15,.,TRBJ2-7,TRBV7-9,TRBD1,CASSSTGGWAYEQYF,TGTGCCAGCAGCTCTACAGGGGGCTGGGCCTACGAGCAGTACTTC
16,.,TRBJ1-3,TRBV5-1,.,CASSLDGPSSGNTIYF,TGCGCCAGCAGCTTGGATGGGCCGAGCTCTGGAAACACCATATATTTT
17,few,TRBJ1-3,TRBV30,.,CAWSVGPLGSSGNTIYF,TGTGCCTGGAGTGTAGGTCCCCTTGGGAGCTCTGGAAACACCATATATTTT
14,.,TRBJ1-2,TRBV18,.,CASSPSPGTYGYTF,TGTGCCAGCTCACCGTCGCCGGGGACTTATGGCTACACCTTC
15,.,TRBJ2-5,TRBV12-5,.,CASGRGLGGRETQYF,TGTGCTAGTGGTAGGGGACTCGGCGGGCGAGAGACCCAGTACTTC
14,.,TRBJ2-7,TRBV2,.,CASSEARWETQQYF,TGTGCCAGCAGTGAAGCCCGCTGGGAGACCCAGCAGTACTTC
15,.,TRBJ1-2,TRBV7-6,.,CASSLALEGTGGYTF,TGTGCCAGCAGCTTAGCGCTGGAGGGGACGGGAGGCTACACCTTC
14,.,TRBJ2-3,TRBV19,.,CASTPEASTDTQYF,TGTGCCAGTACCCCTGAAGCTAGCACAGATACGCAGTATTTT
15,.,TRBJ1-6,TRBV18,.,CASSLGAGDNSPLHF,TGTGCCAGCTCACTAGGGGCGGGGGATAATTCACCCCTCCACTTT
16,once,TRBJ2-2,TRBV9,TRBD2,CASSPRLAGFTGELFF,TGTGCCAGCAGCCCTCGACTAGCGGGGTTCACCGGGGAGCTGTTTTTT
14,.,TRBJ1-5,TRBV30,.,CAWSVADHNQPQHF,TGTGCCTGGAGTGTAGCCGATCACAATCAGCCCCAGCATTTT
13,.,TRBJ1-2,TRBV6-5,.,CASSGRGNYGYTF,TGTGCCAGCAGTGGCAGGGGCAACTATGGCTACACCTTC
14,.,TRBJ1-4,TRBV29-1,TRBD1,CSVATGAGNEKLFF,TGCAGCGTCGCGACAGGGGCTGGTAATGAAAAACTGTTTTTT
12,few,TRBJ2-5,TRBV28,.,CASGTYQETQYF,TGTGCCAGTGGGACTTACCAAGAGACCCAGTACTTC
16,.,TRBJ2-1,TRBV28,.,CASSLGSGNSYNEQFF,TGTGCCAGCAGTCTGGGGTCGGGAAACTCCTACAATGAGCAGTTCTTC
15,.,TRBJ1-5,TRBV28,TRBD1,CASSGTGGLNQPQHF,TGTGCCAGCAGTGGGACAGGGGGGCTGAATCAGCCCCAGCATTTT
13,.,TRBJ1-1,TRBV5-4,.,CASSPQDDREAFF,TGTGCCAGCAGCCCGCAAGATGACAGAGAAGCTTTCTTT
15,.,TRBJ1-2,TRBV7-8,TRBD1,CASSHGGTGDYGYTF,TGTGCCAGCAGCCACGGGGGGACAGGGGACTATGGCTACACCTTC
16,.,TRBJ2-3,TRBV12-5,TRBD2,CASGTDGLAGLDTQYF,TGTGCTAGTGGTACCGACGGACTAGCGGGTCTAGATACGCAGTATTTT
16,.,TRBJ1-4,TRBV19,.,CASSIGGSQINEKLFF,TGTGCCAGTAGTATAGGGGGCTCACAGATAAATGAAAAACTGTTTTTT
16,.,TRBJ1-4,TRBV7-6,TRBD1,CASSLTGTGGNEKLFF,TGTGCCAGCAGCTTAACCGGGACAGGGGGCAATGAAAAACTGTTTTTT
15,.,TRBJ2-3,TRBV15,TRBD2,CATSSTSGNVDTQYF,TGTGCCACCAGCAGTACTAGCGGGAACGTTGATACGCAGTATTTT
14,once,TRBJ1-2,TRBV11-2,.,CASSPGAPSYGYTF,TGTGCCAGCAGCCCAGGGGCTCCTTCCTATGGCTACACCTTC
14,few,TRBJ1-1,TRBV5-1,.,CASTLRGMNTEAFF,TGCGCCAGCACCTTAAGGGGAATGAACACTGAAGCTTTCTTT
14,few,TRBJ2-5,TRBV28,TRBD1,CASTGQANQETQYF,TGTGCCAGCACAGGACAGGCTAATCAAGAGACCCAGTACTTC
14,once,TRBJ2-3,TRBV19,.,CASSVGLRTDTQYF,TGTGCCAGTAGTGTAGGACTACGCACAGATACGCAGTATTTT
16,few,TRBJ2-7,TRBV9,.,CASSVDQAASSYEQYF,TGTGCCAGCAGCGTAGATCAGGCCGCCAGCTCCTACGAGCAGTACTTC
12,.,TRBJ2-5,TRBV29-1,.,CSVDYRGETQYF,TGCAGCGTTGATTATAGGGGGGAGACCCAGTACTTC
21,.,TRBJ2-6,TRBV4-1,.,CASSQESRTVNQLSGANVLTF,TGCGCCAGCAGCCAAGAAAGTAGGACAGTGAATCAACTCTCTGGGGCCAACGTCCTGACTTTC
17,.,TRBJ1-5,TRBV27,.,CASTLKQNQGTAQPQHF,TGTGCCAGCACCCTTAAGCAAAACCAGGGAACGGCTCAGCCCCAGCATTTT
12,.,TRBJ2-4,TRBV7-9,.,CASSLDNYIQYF,TGTGCCAGCAGCTTGGACAATTACATTCAGTACTTC
14,.,TRBJ2-2,TRBV7-6,.,CASSLGGPTGELFF,TGTGCCAGCAGCTTGGGGGGGCCCACCGGGGAGCTGTTTTTT
16,.,TRBJ2-3,TRBV5-4,TRBD2,CASSLEGRTSGRREYF,TGTGCCAGCAGCTTGGAGGGGCGGACTAGCGGGAGGAGGGAGTATTTT
14,.,TRBJ2-1,TRBV28,TRBD2,CASRETSGADEQFF,TGTGCCAGCAGAGAGACTAGCGGGGCTGATGAGCAGTTCTTC
12,.,TRBJ1-1,TRBV10-1,.,CASSETGNRTFF,TGCGCCAGCAGTGAAACAGGGAATAGAACTTTCTTT
15,.,TRBJ1-2,TRBV27,.,CASRVGGTVNYGYTF,TGTGCCAGCCGGGTGGGGGGGACGGTTAACTATGGCTACACCTTC
14,.,TRBJ1-3,TRBV11-3,.,CASSFRVSGNTIYF,TGTGCCAGCAGCTTCAGGGTCTCAGGAAACACCATATATTTT
18,.,TRBJ2-7,TRBV7-9,.,CASSFWAGTYSRAHEQYF,TGTGCCAGCAGCTTTTGGGCCGGGACATACAGTCGGGCGCACGAGCAGTACTTC
12,few,TRBJ1-2,TRBV6-1,TRBD1,CASQGTAYGYTF,TGTGCCAGCCAAGGGACAGCTTATGGCTACACCTTC
14,.,TRBJ1-5,TRBV2,TRBD1,CASTPGQGNQPQHF,TGTGCCAGCACCCCGGGACAGGGCAATCAGCCCCAGCATTTT
11,.,TRBJ1-2,TRBV27,.,CASSSGLGYTF,TGTGCCAGCAGTTCAGGGCTTGGCTACACCTTC
15,.,TRBJ2-2,TRBV7-9,.,CASSLPGGRSGELFF,TGTGCCAGCAGCTTACCCGGAGGACGATCCGGGGAGCTGTTTTTT